Each of the 4 T cell receptor beta chains below was sequenced from the same sample in a study of blood T cell repertoires in COVID-19. The table came from immunoSEQ multiplex PCR; TCRdb's copy has only in-frame clones and leaves some out. The profile covers roughly 250,000 clones, with approximately 84% appearing a single time and approximately 1.9% taken by the ten largest. Input material: peripheral blood. The receptors were sampled from a woman older than 75 with acute or convalescent COVID-19.

The rearrangement uses TRBV5-1 and TRBJ1-2; a possible D gene is TRBD1 (5 bases). Germline lookup yields CDR1 SGHRS and CDR2 YFSETQ. The CDR3 has 15 amino acids. With 4 bases removed from V and 0 bases from J, the gap between germline ends came to 13 bases. The DNA of the CDR3 is TGCGCCAGCAGCCCGGGACTGACGTCTAACTATGGCTACACCTTC. It codes for CASSPGLTSNYGYTF.

The chain couples TRBV2 to TRBJ1-1; D gene unclear. The CDR3 consists of 14 residues. The germline V gene has CDR1 SNHLY and CDR2 FYNNEI. V was cut by 2 bases and J by 2 bases, with 9 bases left in between. For the CDR3, the DNA is TGTGCCAGCAGTGAAATAGCCAGAAACACTGAAGCTTTCTTT. Its translation: CASSEIARNTEAFF.

The V call is TRBV5-1, the J call TRBJ2-3, with 7 bases that match TRBD1. V trimming: 3 bases; J trimming: 0 bases; junction bases outside the gene matches: 7. Germline assignment: CDR1 SGHRS and CDR2 YFSETQ. This CDR3 region has 16 residues. Here the CDR3 DNA reads TGCGCCAGCAGCTCGACAGGGTCGACTAGCACAGATACGCAGTATTTT. It is translated as CASSSTGSTSTDTQYF.

A few counts support this clone. This chain links TRBV28 with TRBJ2-2; 12 nucleotides agree with TRBD2. Germline V gene sequence: CDR1 MDHEN, CDR2 SYDVKM. The V gene end was trimmed by 4 bases and the J gene end by 4 bases; junction bases not matched to a gene: 1. This CDR3 has 15 residues. CDR3 amino acids: CASSWTSGITGELFF. The CDR3 coding sequence is TGTGCCAGCAGTTGGACTAGCGGGATCACCGGGGAGCTGTTTTTT.